The 31 T cell receptor beta chains given below trace back to one sample, sequenced in a study of blood T cell repertoires in COVID-19. Clones were sequenced by immunoSEQ multiplex PCR, and TCRdb holds only the in-frame ones, with some missing. Of some 140,000 clones listed, 70% to 85% are singletons. Source material: peripheral blood. All receptors derive from a man in his sixties with COVID-19, enrolled during active disease.

The chain has TRBV6-5 and TRBJ2-2; TRBD2 aligns across 10 bases. The junction had 2 bases not matched to a gene; V was cut back by 0 bases and J by 4 bases. CDR3 length: 16 residues. The germline V gene has CDR1 MNHEY and CDR2 SVGAGI. For the CDR3, the DNA is TGTGCCAGCAGTTACTCGAGACTAGCGGGCACCGGGGAGCTGTTTTTT. The encoded protein is CASSYSRLAGTGELFF.

The chain carries TRBV9 and TRBJ1-1; D not certain. V lost 3 bases, J lost 1 base, and 10 bases lay in between. Germline loops: CDR1 SGDLS, CDR2 YYNGEE. The CDR3 is 14 residues long. CDR3 loop: CASSGVAANTEAFF. CDR3 nucleotide sequence: TGTGCCAGCAGCGGCGTGGCGGCGAACACTGAAGCTTTCTTT.

This clone occurred a few times. The rearrangement joins TRBV4-3 to TRBJ1-4, with D hard to call. V shed 3 bases and J shed 5 bases, with 10 bases lying between them. The CDR3 extends over 14 amino acids. Germline CDR1 reads LGHNA; CDR2 reads YSLEER. The CDR3 reads CASSHGRANEKLFF. CDR3 DNA: TGCGCCAGCAGCCACGGGAGAGCGAATGAAAAACTGTTTTTT.

The genes are TRBV5-1 and TRBJ2-7; 9 bases are shared with TRBD1. CDR3 size: 14 residues. J lost 2 bases, V lost 2 bases, and 2 bases had no gene match. Per germline, CDR1 SGHRS and CDR2 YFSETQ. CDR3: CASSFGDRAYEQYF. CDR3 DNA: TGCGCCAGCAGCTTTGGGGACAGGGCCTACGAGCAGTACTTC.

DNA of the CDR3: TGTGCCAGCAGTTTATCGAACAAGAACTATGGCTACACCTTC. It yields the protein CASSLSNKNYGYTF. This chain uses TRBV27 with TRBJ1-2, with unresolved D. This CDR3 is built from 14 residues. V was trimmed by 0 bases and J by 2 bases, leaving 7 bases between them. The V gene's germline CDR1 is MNHEY and CDR2 SMNVEV (reference sequence).

The V and J genes are TRBV6-5 and TRBJ1-1, with TRBD1 identical over 7 bases. Trimming at V came to 7 bases and at J to 4 bases, leaving 12 bases not matched to a gene. The germline V gene encodes CDR1 MNHEY and CDR2 SVGAGI. The CDR3 is 15 amino acids. Written as DNA, the CDR3 is TGTGCCAGCAACTACCGGGGATCAGGGGGCACTGAAGCTTTCTTT. As protein: CASNYRGSGGTEAFF.

This clone was seen a few times. The chain couples TRBV12-3 or TRBV12-4 to TRBJ1-2; D is perhaps TRBD1 (5 bases). V was trimmed by 5 bases and J by 8 bases, leaving 12 bases between them. The CDR3 is 12 residues long. CDR3 loop: CASSPSDTGYTF. The CDR3 DNA sequence: TGTGCCAGCAGTCCCTCGGACACCGGCTACACCTTC.

The chain links TRBV21-1 to TRBJ2-7; TRBD2 reflects the table's D call only, with no check against the DNA. TRBV21-1 is a pseudogene locus. This CDR3 has 16 residues. DNA for the CDR3: TGTGCCAGCAGCAAACCAGACCCGTCCGCGGTGGGCGAGCAGTACTTC. Its translation is CASSKPDPSAVGEQYF.

This chain uses TRBV7-2 with TRBJ1-5; D gene ambiguous. This CDR3 spans 14 amino acids. Germline assignment: CDR1 SGHTA and CDR2 FQGNSA. Trimming shortened V by 3 bases and J by 1 base, and 7 bases separated the two germline ends. The CDR3 reads CASSFSHSNQPQHF. For the CDR3, the DNA is TGTGCCAGCAGCTTTAGTCACAGCAATCAGCCCCAGCATTTT.

This chain connects TRBV3-1 (or the pseudogene TRBV3-2) to TRBJ2-7; TRBD1 might be the D (6 bases). Germline values: CDR1 LGHDT, CDR2 YNNKEL (reference sequence). V was clipped by 1 base and J by 5 bases, with 12 bases between them. CDR3 length equals 14 residues. The CDR3 bases are TGTGCCAGCAGCCAAGCTGGACAGACCAACGAGCAGTACTTC. This gives the protein CASSQAGQTNEQYF.

A single count supports this clone. Here the CDR3 reads CASSYRGGEAQDEQFF. The CDR3 nucleotides read TGTGCCAGCAGTTACCGGGGCGGGGAGGCCCAGGATGAGCAGTTCTTC. This chain links TRBV6-6 with TRBJ2-1, with a tentative D call TRBD2 (6 bases). Germline-derived CDR1 and CDR2 are MNHNY and SVGAGI (reference sequence). Trimming pared 2 bases from V and 8 bases from J, leaving 19 bases between. CDR3 length: 16 amino acids.

The chain carries TRBV5-4 and TRBJ2-1, with 11 bases that match TRBD1. The CDR3 loop spans 15 amino acids. V lost 1 base to trimming and J lost 8 bases; unmatched junction nucleotides: 5. Germline values: CDR1 SGHNT, CDR2 YYREEE (reference sequence). The CDR3 sequence is CASSLSGQGGHEQFF. CDR3 nucleotides: TGTGCCAGCAGCTTGTCGGGACAGGGGGGGCATGAGCAGTTCTTC. The variable domain in full, with the rest retrieved from reference TRBV5-4 and TRBJ2-1, is ETGVTQSPTHLIKTRGQQVTLRCSSQSGHNTVSWYQQALGQGPQFIFQYYREEENGRGNFPPRFSGLQFPNYSSELNVNALELDDSALYLCASSLSGQGGHEQFFGPGTRLTVL.

This clone has only one observation. This chain uses TRBV11-2 with TRBJ2-7, with D perhaps TRBD2 (6 bases). CDR3 length: 13 residues. The V and J ends lost 4 bases and 2 bases respectively, with 9 bases between them. Looked up from germline, CDR1 is SGHAT and CDR2 is FQNNGV. As DNA, the CDR3 is TGTGCCAGCAGCTCGGGACTTGCCTACGAGCAGTACTTC. Amino acid sequence: CASSSGLAYEQYF.

The rearrangement links TRBV15 to TRBJ1-3; perhaps TRBD1 as D (5 bases). CDR1 is LNHNV, CDR2 YYDKDF, per germline (reference sequence). Trimming stripped 0 bases from V and 5 bases from J, with 17 bases between. The CDR3 is 17 amino acids. The CDR3 protein is CATSRDLAGFLRNTIYF. The CDR3 DNA follows: TGTGCCACCAGCAGAGATCTTGCAGGGTTCCTGAGAAACACCATATATTTT.

The chain is built from TRBV15 and TRBJ1-3; the D gene is possibly TRBD1 (6 bases). Trimming cost V 0 bases and J 2 bases, with 11 bases left between them. The CDR3 spans 16 residues. Germline V lookup: CDR1 LNHNV, CDR2 YYDKDF (reference sequence). CDR3 loop: CATSREGQLAGNTIYF. The DNA for the CDR3 is TGTGCCACCAGCAGAGAGGGACAACTTGCTGGAAACACCATATATTTT.

This chain's CDR3 is CASSSGGGGQETQYF. The CDR3 coding sequence is TGTGCCAGCAGCTCCGGTGGGGGAGGGCAGGAGACCCAGTACTTC. The V and J genes are TRBV7-9 and TRBJ2-5; 7 bases are a match to TRBD2. The CDR3 consists of 15 residues. In germline, CDR1 is SEHNR, CDR2 FQNEAQ (reference sequence). The J segment lost 5 bases and the V segment lost 4 bases, leaving 10 bases of the junction unmatched.

This chain links TRBV6-5 with TRBJ2-7; tentative D call: TRBD2 (7 bases). This CDR3 comprises 14 residues. V was shortened by 8 bases and J by 3 bases, with 17 bases between the two germline ends. Per germline, CDR1 MNHEY and CDR2 SVGAGI. The CDR3 DNA is TGTGCCAGCGGCATAGGGGGGGCCGGCTACGAGCAGTACTTC. It codes for CASGIGGAGYEQYF.

This clone has just a few counts. This chain uses TRBV19 with TRBJ2-5, with TRBD1 matching 8 bases. V shed 7 bases and J 5 bases; nucleotides not matched to a gene: 9. Germline CDR1 LNHDA, CDR2 SQIVND (reference sequence). CDR3 length: 14 amino acids. The CDR3 DNA sequence: TGTGCCAGTAATCGGCAGGGGGCTATTGAGACCCAGTACTTC. It is translated as CASNRQGAIETQYF.

This clone was counted a single time. The rearrangement uses TRBV25-1 and TRBJ2-7; D perhaps matches TRBD1 (5 bases). The germline V gene encodes CDR1 MGHDK and CDR2 SYGVNS. This CDR3 has 14 residues. Trimming removed 2 bases at V and 3 bases at J, with 11 bases between. CDR3 nucleotide sequence: TGTGCCAGCAGTGAACACACAGGCAACTACGAGCAGTACTTC. It codes for CASSEHTGNYEQYF.

The rearrangement uses TRBV28 and TRBJ1-5; D not resolved. Deletions cut 5 bases from V and 4 bases from J, with 12 bases between. The CDR3 is 14 amino acids. Per the germline V gene, CDR1 is MDHEN and CDR2 is SYDVKM. In DNA form, the CDR3 reads TGTGCCAGCAGTCCCTTGGGGAGAAATCAGCCCCAGCATTTT. Protein product: CASSPLGRNQPQHF.

The chain is built from TRBV6-5 and TRBJ1-1; perhaps TRBD1 as D (6 bases). Germline CDR1 reads MNHEY; CDR2 reads SVGAGI. The CDR3 consists of 14 residues. V lost 10 bases and J 5 bases, leaving 20 bases between the germline ends. CDR3 DNA sequence: TGTGCCATCGGGGGGCCGCCAAGGGGAACTGAAGCTTTCTTT. It yields the protein CAIGGPPRGTEAFF.

This chain uses TRBV7-2 with TRBJ1-2, with 9 positions matching TRBD1. Germline assignment: CDR1 SGHTA and CDR2 FQGNSA. CDR3 length: 13 residues. V trimming: 4 bases; J trimming: 7 bases; junction bases outside the gene matches: 4. The CDR3 DNA is TGTGCCAGCAGCTCCGGGACAGGGTTTGGCTACACCTTC. Translation: CASSSGTGFGYTF.

This clone occurred once. This sample includes further DNA sequences coding for the same CDR3. The CDR3 is CASSSTGSGYTF. The CDR3 region has the DNA TGTGCCAGCAGTTCAACAGGGTCTGGCTACACCTTC. The rearrangement joins TRBV27 to TRBJ1-2; a possible D gene is TRBD1 (6 bases). CDR1 is MNHEY and CDR2 is SMNVEV in the germline V gene (reference sequence). The CDR3 loop spans 12 amino acids. V lost 4 bases and J 7 bases, leaving 10 bases between the germline ends.

This clone was recorded only once. The V gene is TRBV19, the J gene TRBJ1-5; a possible D gene is TRBD1 (5 bases). This CDR3 is 17 amino acids long. Trimming took off 3 bases at V and 1 base at J, with 16 bases between the two ends. Germline CDR1 is LNHDA and CDR2 is SQIVND (reference sequence). CDR3 amino acids: CASSIKPREGSNQPQHF. The CDR3 DNA is TGTGCCAGTAGTATTAAGCCCAGGGAAGGGAGCAATCAGCCCCAGCATTTT.

V usage is TRBV14 and J usage is TRBJ2-5; D is unresolved. V was clipped by 2 bases and J by 2 bases, with 12 bases between them. The CDR3 runs 15 residues. In germline, CDR1 is SGHDN, CDR2 FVKESK. The CDR3 DNA reads as TGTGCCAGCAGCCAAAACAGTGTTGCTCAAGAGACCCAGTACTTC. Translation: CASSQNSVAQETQYF.

CDR3 sequence (DNA): TGTGCCAGCAGCTTGACAGGGCGAGGCACAGATACGCAGTATTTT. It specifies CASSLTGRGTDTQYF. The rearrangement links TRBV5-4 to TRBJ2-3, with TRBD1 as a possible D gene (6 bases). The CDR3 contains 15 residues. Germline CDR1 reads SGHNT; CDR2 reads YYREEE (reference sequence). V was pared by 1 base and J by 1 base, with 10 bases between. The full variable domain, completed using reference TRBV5-4 and TRBJ2-3, is ETGVTQSPTHLIKTRGQQVTLRCSSQSGHNTVSWYQQALGQGPQFIFQYYREEENGRGNFPPRFSGLQFPNYSSELNVNALELDDSALYLCASSLTGRGTDTQYFGPGTRLTVL.

The chain employs TRBV6-1 and TRBJ2-7, with D perhaps matching TRBD2 (5 bases). Deletions cut 3 bases from V and 4 bases from J, with 19 bases between. Germline V gene sequence: CDR1 MNHNS, CDR2 SASEGT. This CDR3 has 16 residues. In DNA, the CDR3 is TGTGCCAGCAGTGAGCCGGGGTCCCCTAAAGGGTACGAGCAGTACTTC. It yields the protein CASSEPGSPKGYEQYF.

J is TRBJ1-2 and V is TRBV6-5, with D possibly TRBD1 on 5 matching bases. From germline, CDR1 is MNHEY and CDR2 SVGAGI. V lost 5 bases and J lost 7, with 17 bases in between. The CDR3 extends over 14 amino acids. DNA of the CDR3: TGTGCCAGCAGTCCGGGGGACCAGAGGTCTGGCTACACCTTC. This encodes CASSPGDQRSGYTF.

This chain connects TRBV12-3 or TRBV12-4 to TRBJ1-2; D is uncertain. The V end lost 5 bases, the J end lost 4 bases, and 11 bases lay between the germline ends. The length of the CDR3 is 13 residues. The CDR3, as DNA: TGTGCCAGCAGTGCCGACGGAGCCTATGGCTACACCTTC. This codes for CASSADGAYGYTF.

The chain combines TRBV7-9 with TRBJ1-1; D remains unclear. This CDR3 is built from 14 residues. V was pared by 2 bases and J by 6 bases, with 13 bases between. Germline V gene data show CDR1 as SEHNR and CDR2 as FQNEAQ (reference sequence). CDR3 bases: TGTGCCAGCAGCTTAATGGGTAGCTGGGCTGAAGCTTTCTTT. It codes for CASSLMGSWAEAFF.

J is TRBJ2-2 and V is TRBV7-3; no clear D gene. Germline-derived CDR1 and CDR2 are SGHTA and FQGTGA. CDR3 length: 13 residues. V lost 2 bases, J lost 5 bases, and 6 bases lay in between. The CDR3 sequence: CASSLPGTGELFF. The CDR3 region has the DNA TGTGCCAGCAGCTTACCGGGTACCGGGGAGCTGTTTTTT. Looking up the rest from reference TRBV7-3 and TRBJ2-2 gives the full variable domain: GAGVSQTPSNKVTEKGKYVELRCDPISGHTALYWYRQSLGQGPEFLIYFQGTGAADDSGLPNDRFFAVRPEGSVSTLKIQRTERGDSAVYLCASSLPGTGELFFGEGSRLTVL.